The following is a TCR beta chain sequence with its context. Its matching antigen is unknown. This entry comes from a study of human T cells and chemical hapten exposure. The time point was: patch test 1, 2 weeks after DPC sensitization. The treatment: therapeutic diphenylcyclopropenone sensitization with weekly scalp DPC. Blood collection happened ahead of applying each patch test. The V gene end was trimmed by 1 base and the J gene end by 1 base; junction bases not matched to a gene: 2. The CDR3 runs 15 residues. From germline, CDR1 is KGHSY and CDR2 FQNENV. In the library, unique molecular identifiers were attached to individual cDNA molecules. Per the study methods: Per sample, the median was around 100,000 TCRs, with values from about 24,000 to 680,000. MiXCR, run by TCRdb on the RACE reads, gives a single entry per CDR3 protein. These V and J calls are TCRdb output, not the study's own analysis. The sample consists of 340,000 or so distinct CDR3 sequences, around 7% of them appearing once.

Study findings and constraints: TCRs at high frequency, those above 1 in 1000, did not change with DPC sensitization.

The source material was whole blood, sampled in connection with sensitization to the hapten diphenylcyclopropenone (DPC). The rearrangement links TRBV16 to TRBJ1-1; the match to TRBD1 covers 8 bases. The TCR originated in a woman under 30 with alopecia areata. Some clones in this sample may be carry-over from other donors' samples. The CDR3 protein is CASSQFDRGNTEAFF. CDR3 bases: TGTGCCAGCAGCCAATTCGACAGGGGGAACACTGAAGCTTTCTTT.